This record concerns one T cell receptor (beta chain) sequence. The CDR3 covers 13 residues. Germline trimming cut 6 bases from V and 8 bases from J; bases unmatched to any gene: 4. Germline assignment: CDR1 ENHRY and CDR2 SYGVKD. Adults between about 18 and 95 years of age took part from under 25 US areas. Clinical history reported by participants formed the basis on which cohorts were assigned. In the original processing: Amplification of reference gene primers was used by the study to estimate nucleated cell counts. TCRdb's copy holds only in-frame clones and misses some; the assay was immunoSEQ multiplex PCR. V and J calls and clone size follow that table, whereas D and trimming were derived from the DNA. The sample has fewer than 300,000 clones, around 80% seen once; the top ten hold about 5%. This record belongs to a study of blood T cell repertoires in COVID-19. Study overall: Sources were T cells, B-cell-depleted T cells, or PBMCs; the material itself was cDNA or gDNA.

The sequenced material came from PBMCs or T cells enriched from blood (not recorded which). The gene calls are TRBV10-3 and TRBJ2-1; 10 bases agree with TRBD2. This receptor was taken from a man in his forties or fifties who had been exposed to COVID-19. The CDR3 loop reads CAISLAGEYEQFF. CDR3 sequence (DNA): TGTGCCATCAGCCTAGCGGGAGAGTATGAGCAGTTCTTC.